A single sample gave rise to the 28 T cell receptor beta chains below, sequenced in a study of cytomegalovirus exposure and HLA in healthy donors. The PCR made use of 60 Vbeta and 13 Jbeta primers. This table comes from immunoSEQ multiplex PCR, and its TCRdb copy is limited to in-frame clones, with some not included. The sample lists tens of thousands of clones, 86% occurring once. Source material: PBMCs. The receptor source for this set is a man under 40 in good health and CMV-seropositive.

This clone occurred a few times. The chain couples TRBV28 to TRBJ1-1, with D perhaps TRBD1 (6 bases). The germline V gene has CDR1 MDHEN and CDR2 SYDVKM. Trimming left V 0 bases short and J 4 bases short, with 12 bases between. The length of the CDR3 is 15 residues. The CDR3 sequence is CASSLWTGGGTEAFF. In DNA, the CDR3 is TGTGCCAGCAGTTTATGGACAGGCGGAGGCACTGAAGCTTTCTTT.

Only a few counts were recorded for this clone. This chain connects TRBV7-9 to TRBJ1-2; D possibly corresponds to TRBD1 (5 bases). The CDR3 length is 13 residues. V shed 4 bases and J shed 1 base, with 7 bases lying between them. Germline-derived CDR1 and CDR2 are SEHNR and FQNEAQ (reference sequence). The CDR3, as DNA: TGTGCCAGCAGCTCGGGGGATAACTATGGCTACACCTTC. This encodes CASSSGDNYGYTF.

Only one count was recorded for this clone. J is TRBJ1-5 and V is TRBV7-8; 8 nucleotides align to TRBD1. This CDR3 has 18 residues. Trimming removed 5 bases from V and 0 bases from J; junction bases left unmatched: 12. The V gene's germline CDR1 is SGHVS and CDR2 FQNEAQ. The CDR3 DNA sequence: TGTGCCAGCAGCACCAGGACAGGGTGGATAGGTAGCAATCAGCCCCAGCATTTT. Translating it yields CASSTRTGWIGSNQPQHF.

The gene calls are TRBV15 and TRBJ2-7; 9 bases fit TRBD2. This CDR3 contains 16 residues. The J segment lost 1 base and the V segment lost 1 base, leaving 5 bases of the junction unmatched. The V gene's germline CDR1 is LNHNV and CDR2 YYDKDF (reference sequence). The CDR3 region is CATSRGLLAGSYEQYF. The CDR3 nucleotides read TGTGCCACCAGCAGAGGATTACTAGCGGGTTCCTACGAGCAGTACTTC.

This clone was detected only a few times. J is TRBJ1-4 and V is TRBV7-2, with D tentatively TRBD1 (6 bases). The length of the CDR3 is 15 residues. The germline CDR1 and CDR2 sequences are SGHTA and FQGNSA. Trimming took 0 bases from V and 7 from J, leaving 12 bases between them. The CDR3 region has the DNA TGTGCCAGCAGCTTAGCACAGGGTTTGGCTGAAAAACTGTTTTTT. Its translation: CASSLAQGLAEKLFF.

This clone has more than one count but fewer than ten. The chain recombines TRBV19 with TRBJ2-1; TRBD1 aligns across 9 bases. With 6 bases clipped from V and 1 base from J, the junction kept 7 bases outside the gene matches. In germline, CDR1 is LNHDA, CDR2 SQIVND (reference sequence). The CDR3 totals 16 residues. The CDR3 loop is CASSRATGGSYNEQFF. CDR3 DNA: TGTGCCAGTAGCCGTGCGACAGGGGGGTCCTACAATGAGCAGTTCTTC.

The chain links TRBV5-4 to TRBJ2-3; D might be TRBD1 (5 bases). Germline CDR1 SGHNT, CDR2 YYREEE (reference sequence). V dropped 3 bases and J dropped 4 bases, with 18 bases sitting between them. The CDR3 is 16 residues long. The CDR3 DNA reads TGTGCCAGCAGCTCCTCCGGAAGTTCCAGGGCAGATACGCAGTATTTT. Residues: CASSSSGSSRADTQYF.

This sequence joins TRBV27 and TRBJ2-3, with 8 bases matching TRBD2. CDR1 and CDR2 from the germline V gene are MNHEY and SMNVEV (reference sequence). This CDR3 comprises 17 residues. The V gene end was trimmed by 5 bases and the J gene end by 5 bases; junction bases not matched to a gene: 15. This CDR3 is CASSPLGRGTRGDTQYF. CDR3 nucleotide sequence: TGTGCCAGCAGTCCATTAGGGCGGGGGACTAGGGGAGATACGCAGTATTTT.

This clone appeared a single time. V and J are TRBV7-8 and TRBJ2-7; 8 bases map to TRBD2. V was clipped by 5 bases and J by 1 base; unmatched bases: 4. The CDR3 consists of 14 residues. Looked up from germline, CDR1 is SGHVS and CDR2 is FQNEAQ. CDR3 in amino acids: CASSLSGASYEQYF. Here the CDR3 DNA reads TGTGCCAGCAGCCTTAGCGGGGCGTCCTACGAGCAGTACTTC.

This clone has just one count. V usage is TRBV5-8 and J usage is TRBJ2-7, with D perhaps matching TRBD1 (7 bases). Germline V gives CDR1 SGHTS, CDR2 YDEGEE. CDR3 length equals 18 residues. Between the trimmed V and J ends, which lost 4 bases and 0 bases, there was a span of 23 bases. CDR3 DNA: TGTGCCAGCAGCACCCAGAAGGGGGGACAGCGAAGCTCCTACGAGCAGTACTTC. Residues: CASSTQKGGQRSSYEQYF.

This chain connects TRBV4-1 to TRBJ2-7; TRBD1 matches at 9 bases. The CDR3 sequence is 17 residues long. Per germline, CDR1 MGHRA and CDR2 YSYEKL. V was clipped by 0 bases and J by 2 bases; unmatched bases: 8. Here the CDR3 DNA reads TGCGCCAGCAGCCAAGAGTCTAGAACAGGGGGCACCTACGAGCAGTACTTC. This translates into CASSQESRTGGTYEQYF.

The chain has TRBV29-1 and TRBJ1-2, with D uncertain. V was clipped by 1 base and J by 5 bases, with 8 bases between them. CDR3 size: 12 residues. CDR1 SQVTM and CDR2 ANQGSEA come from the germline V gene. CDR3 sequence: CSVEAGAYGYTF. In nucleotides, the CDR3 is TGCAGCGTTGAAGCGGGTGCTTATGGCTACACCTTC. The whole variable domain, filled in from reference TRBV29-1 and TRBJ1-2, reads SAVISQKPSRDICQRGTSLTIQCQVDSQVTMMFWYRQQPGQSLTLIATANQGSEATYESGFVIDKFPISRPNLTFSTLTVSNMSPEDSSIYLCSVEAGAYGYTFGSGTRLTVV.

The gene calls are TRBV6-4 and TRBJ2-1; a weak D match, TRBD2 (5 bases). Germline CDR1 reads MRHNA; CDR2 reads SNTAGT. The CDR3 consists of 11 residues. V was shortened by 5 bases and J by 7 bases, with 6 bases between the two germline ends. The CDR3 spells CASSTRNEQFF. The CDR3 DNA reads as TGTGCCAGCAGTACTAGAAATGAGCAGTTCTTC.

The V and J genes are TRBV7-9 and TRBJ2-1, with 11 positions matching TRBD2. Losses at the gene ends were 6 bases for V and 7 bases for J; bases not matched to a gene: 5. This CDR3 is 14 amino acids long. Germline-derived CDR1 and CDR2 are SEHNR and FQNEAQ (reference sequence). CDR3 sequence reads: CASRELAGANEQFF. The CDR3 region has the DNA TGTGCCAGCAGAGAACTAGCGGGAGCGAATGAGCAGTTCTTC. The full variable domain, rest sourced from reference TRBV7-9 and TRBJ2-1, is DTGVSQNPRHKITKRGQNVTFRCDPISEHNRLYWYRQTLGQGPEFLTYFQNEAQLEKSRLLSDRFSAERPKGSFSTLEIQRTEQGDSAMYLCASRELAGANEQFFGPGTRLTVL.

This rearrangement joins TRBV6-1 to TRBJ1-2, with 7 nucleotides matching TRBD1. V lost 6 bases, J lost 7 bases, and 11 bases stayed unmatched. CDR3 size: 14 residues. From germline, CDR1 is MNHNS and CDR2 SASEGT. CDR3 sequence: CASSPTGKVGGYTF. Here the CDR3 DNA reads TGTGCCAGCAGCCCGACAGGGAAGGTTGGTGGCTACACCTTC.

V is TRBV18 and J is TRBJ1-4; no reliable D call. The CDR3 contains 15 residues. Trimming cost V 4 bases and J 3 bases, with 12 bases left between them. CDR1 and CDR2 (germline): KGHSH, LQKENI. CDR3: CASSLRRAANEKLFF. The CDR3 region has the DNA TGTGCCAGCTCACTTCGGAGGGCTGCTAATGAAAAACTGTTTTTT.

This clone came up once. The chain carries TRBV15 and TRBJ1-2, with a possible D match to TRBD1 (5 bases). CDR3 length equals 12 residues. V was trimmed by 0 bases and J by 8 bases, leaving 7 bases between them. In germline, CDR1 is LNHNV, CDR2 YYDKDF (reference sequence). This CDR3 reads CATSREQGGYTF. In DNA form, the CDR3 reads TGTGCCACCAGCAGAGAGCAGGGAGGCTACACCTTC.

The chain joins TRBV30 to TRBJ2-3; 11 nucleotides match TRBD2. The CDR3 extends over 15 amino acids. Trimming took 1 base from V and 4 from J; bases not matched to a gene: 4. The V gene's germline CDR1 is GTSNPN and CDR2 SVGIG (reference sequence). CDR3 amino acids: CAWSASGRLSDTQYF. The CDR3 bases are TGTGCCTGGAGTGCTAGCGGGAGGCTGTCAGATACGCAGTATTTT.

DNA for the CDR3: TGCGCCAGCAGCCACCAAGAGGCGTACGAGCAGTACTTC. Its translation is CASSHQEAYEQYF. The chain uses TRBV4-1 and TRBJ2-7; D gene unclear. Germline V gene sequence: CDR1 MGHRA, CDR2 YSYEKL. V was trimmed by 3 bases and J by 4 bases, leaving 10 bases between them. This CDR3 spans 13 amino acids.

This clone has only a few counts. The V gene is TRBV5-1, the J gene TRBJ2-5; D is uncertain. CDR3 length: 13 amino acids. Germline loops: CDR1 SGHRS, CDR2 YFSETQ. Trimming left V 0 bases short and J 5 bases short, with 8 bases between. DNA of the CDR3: TGCGCCAGCAGCTTGGCCGCCAGGGAGACCCAGTACTTC. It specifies CASSLAARETQYF.

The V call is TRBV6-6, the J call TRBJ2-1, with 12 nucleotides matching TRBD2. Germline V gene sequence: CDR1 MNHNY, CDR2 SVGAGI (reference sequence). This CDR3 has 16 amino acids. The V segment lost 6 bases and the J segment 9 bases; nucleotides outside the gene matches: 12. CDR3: CASRQTSGRGRGEQFF. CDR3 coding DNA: TGTGCCAGCAGACAGACTAGCGGGAGAGGGAGGGGTGAGCAGTTCTTC.

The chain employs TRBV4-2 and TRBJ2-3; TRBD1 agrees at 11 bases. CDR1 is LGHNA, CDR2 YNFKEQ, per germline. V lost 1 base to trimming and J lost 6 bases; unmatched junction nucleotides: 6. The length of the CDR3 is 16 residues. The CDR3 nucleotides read TGTGCCAGCAGCCAAGCCAGGACAGGGGGCGTTGATACGCAGTATTTT. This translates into CASSQARTGGVDTQYF.

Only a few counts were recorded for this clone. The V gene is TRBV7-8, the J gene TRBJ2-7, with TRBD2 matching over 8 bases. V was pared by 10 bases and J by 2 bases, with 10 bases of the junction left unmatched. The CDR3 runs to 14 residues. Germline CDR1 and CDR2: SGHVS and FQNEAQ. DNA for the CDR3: TGTGCCACAGCGTTCGGCGGGGGGCCCTACGAGCAGTACTTC. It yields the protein CATAFGGGPYEQYF.

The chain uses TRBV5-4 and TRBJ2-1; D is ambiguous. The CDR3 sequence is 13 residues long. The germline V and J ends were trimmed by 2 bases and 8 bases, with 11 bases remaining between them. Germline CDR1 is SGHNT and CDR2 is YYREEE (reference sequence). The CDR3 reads CASSFSMRDEQFF. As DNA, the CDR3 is TGTGCCAGCAGCTTCTCTATGCGCGATGAGCAGTTCTTC. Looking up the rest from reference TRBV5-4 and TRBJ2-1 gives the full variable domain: ETGVTQSPTHLIKTRGQQVTLRCSSQSGHNTVSWYQQALGQGPQFIFQYYREEENGRGNFPPRFSGLQFPNYSSELNVNALELDDSALYLCASSFSMRDEQFFGPGTRLTVL.

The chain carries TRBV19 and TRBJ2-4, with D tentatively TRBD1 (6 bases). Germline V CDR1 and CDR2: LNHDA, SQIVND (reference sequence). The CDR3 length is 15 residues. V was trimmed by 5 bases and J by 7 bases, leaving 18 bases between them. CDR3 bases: TGTGCCAGTAGTTCGACCGGGACAATCCTTAACATTCAGTACTTC. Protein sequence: CASSSTGTILNIQYF.

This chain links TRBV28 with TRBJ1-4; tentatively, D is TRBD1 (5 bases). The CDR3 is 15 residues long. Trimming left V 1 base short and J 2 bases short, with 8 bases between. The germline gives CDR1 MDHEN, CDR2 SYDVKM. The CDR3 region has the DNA TGTGCCAGCAGTTTATTGGGGGGGACTAATGAAAAACTGTTTTTT. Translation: CASSLLGGTNEKLFF.

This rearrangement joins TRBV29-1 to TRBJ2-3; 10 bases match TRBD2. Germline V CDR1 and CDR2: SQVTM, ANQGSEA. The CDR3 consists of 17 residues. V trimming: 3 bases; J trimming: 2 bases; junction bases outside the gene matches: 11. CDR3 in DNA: TGCAGCGTTGACTATCTAGCGGGAGTGGCTTCCACAGATACGCAGTATTTT. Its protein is CSVDYLAGVASTDTQYF.

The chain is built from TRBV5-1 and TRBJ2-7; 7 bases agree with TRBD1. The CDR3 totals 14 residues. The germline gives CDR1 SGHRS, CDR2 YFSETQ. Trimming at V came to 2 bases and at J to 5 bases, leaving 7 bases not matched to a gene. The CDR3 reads CASSFRDRSDEQYF. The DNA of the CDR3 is TGCGCCAGCAGCTTCCGGGACAGATCCGACGAGCAGTACTTC. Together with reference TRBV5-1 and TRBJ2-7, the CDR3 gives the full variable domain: KAGVTQTPRYLIKTRGQQVTLSCSPISGHRSVSWYQQTPGQGLQFLFEYFSETQRNKGNFPGRFSGRQFSNSRSEMNVSTLELGDSALYLCASSFRDRSDEQYFGPGTRLTVT.